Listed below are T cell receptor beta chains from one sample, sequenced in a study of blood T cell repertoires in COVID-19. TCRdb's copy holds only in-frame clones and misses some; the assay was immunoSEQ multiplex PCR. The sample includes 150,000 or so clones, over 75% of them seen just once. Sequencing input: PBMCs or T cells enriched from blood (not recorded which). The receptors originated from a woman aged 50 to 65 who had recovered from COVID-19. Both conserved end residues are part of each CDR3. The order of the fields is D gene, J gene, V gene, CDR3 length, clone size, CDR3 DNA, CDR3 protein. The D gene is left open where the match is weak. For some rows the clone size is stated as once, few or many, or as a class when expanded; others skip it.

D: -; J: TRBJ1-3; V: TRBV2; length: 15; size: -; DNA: TGTGCCAGCAGTGAGGGACAAGGACCTGGAAACACCATATATTTT; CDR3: CASSEGQGPGNTIYF
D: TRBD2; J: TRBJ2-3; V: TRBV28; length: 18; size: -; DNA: TGTGCCAGCAGTCCCGGGGCTAGCGGGCGTGGGATGGCAGATACGCAGTATTTT; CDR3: CASSPGASGRGMADTQYF
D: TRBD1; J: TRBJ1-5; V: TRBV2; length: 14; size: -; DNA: TGTGCCAGCAAAAACAGGGGATCCAATCAGCCCCAGCATTTT; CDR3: CASKNRGSNQPQHF
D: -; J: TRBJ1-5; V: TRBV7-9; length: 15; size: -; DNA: TGTGCCAGCAGCTTGGGGGCTTTAAACAATCAGCCCCAGCATTTT; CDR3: CASSLGALNNQPQHF
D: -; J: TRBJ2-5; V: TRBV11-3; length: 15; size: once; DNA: TGTGCCAGCAGCTCCCGACTCGAGTACCAAGAGACCCAGTACTTC; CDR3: CASSSRLEYQETQYF
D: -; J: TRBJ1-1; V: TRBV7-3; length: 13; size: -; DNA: TGTGCCAGCAGCTTCGGGGTAGTCACTGAAGCTTTCTTT; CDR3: CASSFGVVTEAFF
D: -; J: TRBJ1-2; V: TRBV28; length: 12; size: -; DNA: TGTGCCAGCAGCGGGGGATCCTATGGCTACACCTTC; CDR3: CASSGGSYGYTF
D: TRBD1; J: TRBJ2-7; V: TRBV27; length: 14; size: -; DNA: TGTGCCAGCAGACAGGGGGTAAAAGCCTACGAGCAGTACTTC; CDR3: CASRQGVKAYEQYF
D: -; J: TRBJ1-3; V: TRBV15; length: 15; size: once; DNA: TGTGCCACCAGCAGAGACGGGGGTACTGGAAACACCATATATTTT; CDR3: CATSRDGGTGNTIYF
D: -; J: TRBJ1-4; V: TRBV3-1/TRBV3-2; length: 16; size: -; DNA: TGTGCCAGCAGCCTCAGAGGTAGGGGTTATCGTGAAAAACTGTTTTTT; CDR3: CASSLRGRGYREKLFF
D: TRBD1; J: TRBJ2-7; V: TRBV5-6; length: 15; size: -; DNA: TGTGCCAGCAGCTTGGTTCCCGGGACAGGAGGCGAGCAGTACTTC; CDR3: CASSLVPGTGGEQYF
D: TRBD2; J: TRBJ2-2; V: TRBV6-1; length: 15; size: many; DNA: TGTGCCAGCAGTGAAGCCGGGGGGTCCACCGGGGAGCTGTTTTTT; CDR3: CASSEAGGSTGELFF
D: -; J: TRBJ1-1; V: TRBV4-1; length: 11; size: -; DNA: TGCGCCAGCAGCCAAGGAGTTGAAGCTTTCTTT; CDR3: CASSQGVEAFF
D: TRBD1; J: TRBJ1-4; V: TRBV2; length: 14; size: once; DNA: TGTGCCAGCAGGCCGGGACAGTATAATGAAAAACTGTTTTTT; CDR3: CASRPGQYNEKLFF
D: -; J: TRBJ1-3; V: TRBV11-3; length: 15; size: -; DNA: TGTGCCAGCAGCCCCGGGGGGACCTCTGGAAACACCATATATTTT; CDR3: CASSPGGTSGNTIYF
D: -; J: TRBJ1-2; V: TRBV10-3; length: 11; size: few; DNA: TGTGCCATCAGGGGGGCGACTGACTACACCTTC; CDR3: CAIRGATDYTF
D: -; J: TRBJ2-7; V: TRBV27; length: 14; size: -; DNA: TGTGCCAGCAGTTTATATGCCGGTTCCTACGAGCAGTACTTC; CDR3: CASSLYAGSYEQYF